Following are 11 T cell receptor beta chains from one sample sequenced in a study of immune evolution from preneoplasia to lung adenocarcinoma (dated by TCRdb to about 2021). Library preparation employed the immunoSEQ multiplex PCR assay. Not all clones reach the TCRdb copy of this immuneACCESS table, which keeps in-frame sequences only. Checked studies attribute under half of the gap to unresolved V genes and leave the rest unexplained. The table for this sample lists 12,000 or so clones; under 90% of them were counted only once. Approximately 3.6% of the sample is held by the ten biggest clonotypes. The sequenced sample was FFPE tissue from an adenomatous hyperplasia lung lesion. Reading the label with the study, this specimen's cell subset or site is: atypical adenomatous hyperplasia (AAH), lung preneoplasia. All receptors come from a person between 45 and 75 years old with lung adenocarcinoma.

Only one count was recorded for this clone. In nucleotides, the CDR3 is TGTGCCATCAGGACGAGGGACAGTCCGAACACTGAAGCTTTCTTT. Its protein product is CAIRTRDSPNTEAFF. This chain connects TRBV10-3 to TRBJ1-1; TRBD1 aligns across 7 bases. Germline assignment: CDR1 ENHRY and CDR2 SYGVKD. This CDR3 has 15 residues. Germline trimming cut 6 bases from V and 1 base from J; bases unmatched to any gene: 8.

The chain joins TRBV9 to TRBJ2-7; D call uncertain. Trimming removed 0 bases from V and 0 bases from J, with 7 bases in between. The CDR3 is 14 residues long. CDR1 is SGDLS and CDR2 is YYNGEE in the germline V gene. The CDR3 is CASSVDLSSYEQYF. The CDR3 DNA sequence: TGTGCCAGCAGCGTAGACCTTAGCTCCTACGAGCAGTACTTC.

The rearrangement joins TRBV18 to TRBJ1-1; D perhaps matches TRBD1 (6 bases). V dropped 3 bases and J dropped 4 bases, with 12 bases sitting between them. The CDR3 totals 14 residues. Germline assignment: CDR1 KGHSH and CDR2 LQKENI. Written as DNA, the CDR3 is TGTGCCAGCTCACCTCAACACAGGGTCACTGAAGCTTTCTTT. Encoded protein: CASSPQHRVTEAFF. The variable domain in full, with the rest retrieved from reference TRBV18 and TRBJ1-1, is NAGVMQNPRHLVRRRGQEARLRCSPMKGHSHVYWYRQLPEEGLKFMVYLQKENIIDESGMPKERFSAEFPKEGPSILRIQQVVRGDSAAYFCASSPQHRVTEAFFGQGTRLTVV.

The gene calls are TRBV15 and TRBJ2-3; D is ambiguous. V was trimmed by 4 bases and J by 8 bases, leaving 13 bases between them. The length of the CDR3 is 13 residues. Germline values: CDR1 LNHNV, CDR2 YYDKDF (reference sequence). The CDR3: CATSTPGAGTQYF. The CDR3 bases are TGTGCCACCAGCACCCCAGGAGCCGGTACGCAGTATTTT.

J is TRBJ1-4 and V is TRBV2, with D possibly TRBD1 on 6 matching bases. V was pared by 8 bases and J by 8 bases, with 12 bases between. Germline CDR1 reads SNHLY; CDR2 reads FYNNEI. The length of the CDR3 is 12 residues. CDR3: CASEGTNEKLFF. CDR3 in DNA: TGTGCCAGCGAGGGGACAAACGAAAAACTGTTTTTT.

This clone was seen more than once but under ten times. This chain uses TRBV6-5 with TRBJ1-2; D is possibly TRBD1 (6 bases). CDR3 size: 15 residues. Trimming removed 5 bases from V and 4 bases from J, with 17 bases in between. Germline CDR1 and CDR2: MNHEY and SVGAGI. The DNA of the CDR3 is TGTGCCAGCAGTCGAGAATACAGGGTGGCCTATGGCTACACCTTC. Translation: CASSREYRVAYGYTF.

V gene TRBV2 combines with J gene TRBJ2-7, with TRBD2 identical over 7 bases. The V gene's germline CDR1 is SNHLY and CDR2 FYNNEI. The V gene end was trimmed by 5 bases and the J gene end by 8 bases; junction bases not matched to a gene: 3. The CDR3 length is 11 residues. The CDR3 DNA sequence: TGTGCCAGCAGTCGGGACTATAAGCAGTACTTC. This translates into CASSRDYKQYF.

V and J are TRBV16 and TRBJ2-7, with D unresolved. V dropped 4 bases and J dropped 5 bases, with 12 bases sitting between them. The CDR3 loop spans 13 amino acids. Per the germline V gene, CDR1 is KGHSY and CDR2 is FQNENV. The CDR3 reads CASSLRYGDEQYF. Here the CDR3 DNA reads TGTGCCAGCAGCCTGCGATATGGTGACGAGCAGTACTTC.

V gene TRBV11-2 combines with J gene TRBJ2-7; 8 bases line up with TRBD1. The trim removed 5 bases at V and 6 bases at J, leaving 6 bases unmatched. From germline, CDR1 is SGHAT and CDR2 FQNNGV. The CDR3 runs 13 residues. Here the CDR3 DNA reads TGTGCCAGCAGCCCGGACAGGGCTCCCGAGCAGTACTTC. As protein: CASSPDRAPEQYF.

This clone has only one observation. An end of the junction does not agree with germline; a read error may underlie this. V and J are TRBV15 and TRBJ2-3; TRBD2 matches at 14 bases. From germline, CDR1 is LNHNV and CDR2 YYDKDF (reference sequence). CDR3 size: 19 residues. CDR3 sequence: CATSRSYGTSGSGTDTQYF. CDR3 coding DNA: TGTGCCACTAGCAGATCCTACGGGACTAGCGGGAGTGGCACAGATACGCAGTATTTT.

The chain links TRBV4-2 to TRBJ2-3; TRBD2 agrees at 12 bases. CDR1 is LGHNA, CDR2 YNFKEQ, per germline. The CDR3 loop spans 17 amino acids. The V gene end was trimmed by 3 bases and the J gene end by 2 bases; junction bases not matched to a gene: 6. The CDR3 nucleotides are TGTGCCAGCAGCCACGGACTAGCGGGGCCATTCACAGATACGCAGTATTTT. It yields the protein CASSHGLAGPFTDTQYF.